The text below deals with one T cell receptor beta chain. These data originate in a study of blood T cell repertoires in COVID-19. Study overall: Whether acute or convalescent, the COVID-19 samples came from the United States, Italy and Spain. The cDNA or gDNA used as material had been derived from T cells, B-cell-depleted T cells, or PBMCs.

As processed by the authors: Scientists estimated how many nucleated cells there were by amplifying reference gene primers. Produced via immunoSEQ multiplex PCR; TCRdb's table is partial and in-frame only. V and J calls and clone size come straight from that table; D and trimming were deduced from the DNA. The table lists 150,000 to 200,000 clones, roughly 86% of them singletons. The CDR3 sequence is 15 residues long. J lost 3 bases, V lost 4 bases, and 8 bases had no gene match. Germline V gene lookup returns CDR1 SGHNT and CDR2 YYREEE (reference sequence). The source is a middle-aged man with active or convalescent COVID-19. Input material: peripheral blood. The rearrangement uses TRBV5-4 and TRBJ2-7; 9 bases align to TRBD1. CDR3 sequence reads: CASSPPGQGNYEQYF. The DNA of the CDR3 is TGTGCCAGCAGCCCCCCCGGACAGGGGAACTACGAGCAGTACTTC.